This passage covers 15 T cell receptor beta chains from one sample sequenced in a study of blood T cells in healthy people across ages. Combining a sample-barcoded 5' primer with a J-beta primer mix, a second PCR ran for about 7 to 12 cycles. Each CDR3 protein gets one entry after TCRdb re-called the 5' RACE reads with MiXCR. The table records approximately 1.5 million distinct CDR3 sequences, around 36% of them present only once. Sequenced: blood. All receptors derive from a woman aged 25 to 39 in good health.

CDR3 coding DNA: TGTGCCAGCAGCCCGGCAGACAGGGAACATTCACCCCTCCACTTT. It encodes CASSPADREHSPLHF. The chain uses TRBV7-8 and TRBJ1-6; 7 bases align to TRBD1. CDR3 length: 15 amino acids. V was pared by 5 bases and J by 8 bases, with 9 bases of the junction left unmatched. Germline values: CDR1 SGHVS, CDR2 FQNEAQ.

The chain employs TRBV6-6 and TRBJ2-2; a possible D gene is TRBD1 (6 bases). CDR3 length: 12 amino acids. The germline V gene has CDR1 MNHNY and CDR2 SVGAGI (reference sequence). The V and J ends lost 9 bases and 7 bases respectively, with 12 bases between them. In DNA, the CDR3 is TGTGCCAGTACAGGGAAGGGCGGGGAGCTGTTTTTT. This sequence encodes CASTGKGGELFF.

CDR3 loop: CASSYSARLAGGADTQYF. CDR3 DNA sequence: TGTGCCAGCAGTTACTCTGCGCGACTAGCGGGGGGTGCGGATACGCAGTATTTT. The chain carries TRBV6-2 or TRBV6-3 and TRBJ2-3; 13 bases match TRBD2. The CDR3 totals 18 residues. Germline CDR1 reads MNHEY; CDR2 reads SVGEGT. V gave up 0 bases and J gave up 6 bases; unmatched junction bases: 9.

In this sample, this clonotype turned up many times. The V call is TRBV20-1, the J call TRBJ2-7; the D call may be TRBD1 or TRBD2 (9 bases each). Germline CDR1 reads DFQATT; CDR2 reads SNEGSKA (reference sequence). Trimming shortened V by 5 bases and J by 4 bases, and 24 bases separated the two germline ends. This CDR3 is 16 amino acids long. The CDR3 sequence is CSAPGTGPLAGYEQYF. For the CDR3, the DNA is TGCAGTGCTCCCGGGACAGGGCCACTAGCGGGTTACGAGCAGTACTTC.

This clonotype appeared a few times. The chain uses TRBV7-3 and TRBJ2-3; no reliable D call. The CDR3 has 13 residues. V was trimmed by 1 base and J by 12 bases, leaving 14 bases between them. Germline V gene lookup returns CDR1 SGHTA and CDR2 FQGTGA. CDR3 in DNA: TGTGCCAGCAGCTTAAGCCCAGAATTAACTCAGTATTTT. The encoded protein is CASSLSPELTQYF.

The V call is TRBV6-5, the J call TRBJ2-7; TRBD1 might be the D (7 bases). This CDR3 contains 15 residues. V lost 3 bases to trimming and J lost 8 bases, with 20 bases between them. CDR1 and CDR2 from the germline V gene are MNHEY and SVGAGI. This chain's CDR3 is CASSYTPRQGGKQYF. DNA of the CDR3: TGTGCCAGCAGTTATACCCCTCGACAGGGAGGAAAGCAGTACTTC.

The CDR3 reads CSAVGTSGRYNEQFF. The CDR3 DNA is TGCAGTGCAGTTGGGACTAGCGGAAGGTACAATGAGCAGTTCTTC. The rearrangement links TRBV20-1 to TRBJ2-1; TRBD2 aligns across 11 bases. V lost 6 bases and J lost 4; bases outside the gene matches: 8. Germline V gene lookup returns CDR1 DFQATT and CDR2 SNEGSKA (reference sequence). The CDR3 spans 15 residues.

The table lists this clonotype with a few counts. The chain uses TRBV10-3 and TRBJ2-7; a weak D match, TRBD1 (7 bases). CDR1 ENHRY and CDR2 SYGVKD come from the germline V gene. CDR3 length: 13 amino acids. V lost 8 bases, J lost 3 bases, and 14 bases lay in between. Written as DNA, the CDR3 is TGTGCCATCGGGGCAGGGGGGTTCTACGAGCAGTACTTC. This codes for CAIGAGGFYEQYF.

The chain couples TRBV12-3 or TRBV12-4 to TRBJ1-2; no clear D gene. Trimming removed 5 bases at V and 5 bases at J, with 12 bases between. This CDR3 is 13 amino acids long. CDR3: CASSPRRSYGYTF. The DNA of the CDR3 is TGTGCCAGCAGTCCGCGGAGGTCGTATGGCTACACCTTC.

This clonotype has only a few counts. The V call is TRBV10-1, the J call TRBJ2-5; the D call may be TRBD1 or TRBD2 (6 bases each). The CDR3 length is 16 residues. V shed 0 bases and J shed 4 bases, with 15 bases lying between them. Germline V gene sequence: CDR1 WNHNN, CDR2 SYGVQD (reference sequence). The CDR3 sequence: CASSESSTGARETQYF. The CDR3 DNA follows: TGCGCCAGCAGTGAGTCCTCGACGGGGGCAAGAGAGACCCAGTACTTC.

This clonotype was counted only a few times. The chain combines TRBV4-1 with TRBJ2-7, with 7 bases lining up with TRBD2. The V and J ends lost 8 bases and 4 bases, in that order; junction bases with no gene match: 11. Germline V gene data show CDR1 as MGHRA and CDR2 as YSYEKL. The CDR3 covers 14 residues. The CDR3 bases are TGCGCCAGCGCACCGGGCCTAGCGGATTACGAGCAGTACTTC. Its translation is CASAPGLADYEQYF.

The rearrangement links TRBV6-1 to TRBJ2-1; the D call may be TRBD1 or TRBD2 (5 bases each). CDR3 length: 13 amino acids. V was trimmed by 2 bases and J by 8 bases, leaving 10 bases between them. Per the germline V gene, CDR1 is MNHNS and CDR2 is SASEGT. CDR3 bases: TGTGCCAGCAGTGAAACGGGGCGGGATGAGCAGTTCTTC. Residues: CASSETGRDEQFF.

CDR3 amino acids: CASSLYMGVSEQFF. CDR3 DNA sequence: TGTGCCAGCAGTTTATATATGGGAGTTAGTGAGCAGTTCTTC. The chain has TRBV27 and TRBJ2-1; perhaps TRBD2 as D (5 bases). The CDR3 extends over 14 amino acids. V lost 1 base and J 9 bases, leaving 13 bases between the germline ends. Per the germline V gene, CDR1 is MNHEY and CDR2 is SMNVEV (reference sequence).

About this clonotype itself: A clone one base away is much larger, so this may be a read error. The V and J genes are TRBV4-1 and TRBJ2-1, with 7 positions matching TRBD2. The end of the DNA aligns better with TRBJ2-7, so the J call may be wrong. Germline CDR1 reads MGHRA; CDR2 reads YSYEKL. This CDR3 has 13 residues. CDR3 DNA: TGCGCCAGCGGGGGGGTGGGCTACAATGAGCAGTACTTC. Its protein is CASGGVGYNEQYF.

The V and J genes are TRBV28 and TRBJ2-5, with 10 bases fitting TRBD2. After removal of 7 bases from V and 4 bases from J, the junction contained 12 bases not matched to a gene. There are 16 residues in the CDR3. The germline V gene has CDR1 MDHEN and CDR2 SYDVKM. CDR3 in DNA: TGTGCCAGCATACCGTTGGGAGCGGGGGGGGGAGAGACCCAGTACTTC. Encoded protein: CASIPLGAGGGETQYF. Using reference TRBV28 and TRBJ2-5 for the parts outside the CDR3, the full variable domain is DVKVTQSSRYLVKRTGEKVFLECVQDMDHENMFWYRQDPGLGLRLIYFSYDVKMKEKGDIPEGYSVSREKKERFSLILESASTNQTSMYLCASIPLGAGGGETQYFGPGTRLLVL.